This TCR beta chain appears in the sequencing data of a study of T cell repertoires in cytomegalovirus infection. Study-level background: From public TCR beta signatures came an indication of both CMV infection and matching HLA type. General observations from the study: The study found HLA-C-restricted CMV-specific TCR beta clonotypes dominating the ex vivo response. The cumulative frequency of public TCR beta families identified carriers of CMV plus the relevant HLA.

The CDR3 totals 17 residues. The V gene's germline CDR1 is LNHDA and CDR2 SQIVND (reference sequence). V trimming: 1 base; J trimming: 2 bases; junction bases outside the gene matches: 7. This clonotype was detected a few times. Its antigen is as yet unknown. TCRdb fed the reads into MiXCR, producing one record per CDR3 protein. The sample lists some 350,000 distinct CDR3 sequences; 29% were seen once. The origin of this receptor is a human donor in good health (CMV status not recorded). Some clones in this sample may be carry-over from other donors' samples. The genes are TRBV19 and TRBJ1-1, with 10 bases lining up with TRBD1. The sample in question was cultured PBMCs, obtained from culture after CMV antigen stimulation. The CDR3 sequence: CASSIAGTGALNTEAFF. The CDR3 nucleotides are TGTGCCAGTAGTATAGCTGGGACAGGGGCTTTAAACACTGAAGCTTTCTTT. Looking up the rest from reference TRBV19 and TRBJ1-1 gives the full variable domain: DGGITQSPKYLFRKEGQNVTLSCEQNLNHDAMYWYRQDPGQGLRLIYYSQIVNDFQKGDIAEGYSVSREKKESFPLTVTSAQKNPTAFYLCASSIAGTGALNTEAFFGQGTRLTVV.